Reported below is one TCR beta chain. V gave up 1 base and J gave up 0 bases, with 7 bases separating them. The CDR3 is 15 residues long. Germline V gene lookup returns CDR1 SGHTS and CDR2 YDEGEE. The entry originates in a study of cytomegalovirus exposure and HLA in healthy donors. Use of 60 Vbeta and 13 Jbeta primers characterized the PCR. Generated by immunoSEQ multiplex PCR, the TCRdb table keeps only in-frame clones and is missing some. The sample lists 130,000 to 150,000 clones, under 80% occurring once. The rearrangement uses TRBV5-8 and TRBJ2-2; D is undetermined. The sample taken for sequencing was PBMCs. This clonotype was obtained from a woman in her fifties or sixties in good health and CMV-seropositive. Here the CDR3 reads CASSLWAANTGELFF. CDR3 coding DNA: TGTGCCAGCAGCTTGTGGGCAGCGAACACCGGGGAGCTGTTTTTT.